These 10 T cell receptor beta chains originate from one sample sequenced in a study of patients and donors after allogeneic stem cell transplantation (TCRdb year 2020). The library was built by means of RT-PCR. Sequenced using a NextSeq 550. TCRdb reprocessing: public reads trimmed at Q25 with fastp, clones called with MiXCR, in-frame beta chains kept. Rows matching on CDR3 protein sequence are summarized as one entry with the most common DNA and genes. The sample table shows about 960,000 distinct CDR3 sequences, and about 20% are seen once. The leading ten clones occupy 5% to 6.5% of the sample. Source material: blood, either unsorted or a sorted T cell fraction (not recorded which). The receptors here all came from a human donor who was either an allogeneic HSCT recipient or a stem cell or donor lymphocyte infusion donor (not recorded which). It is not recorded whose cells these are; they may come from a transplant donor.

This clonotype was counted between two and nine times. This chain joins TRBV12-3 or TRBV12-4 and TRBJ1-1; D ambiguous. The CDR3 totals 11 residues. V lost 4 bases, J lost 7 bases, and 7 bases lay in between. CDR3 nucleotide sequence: TGTGCCAGCAGTTACCCGGTTGAAGCTTTCTTT. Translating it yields CASSYPVEAFF.

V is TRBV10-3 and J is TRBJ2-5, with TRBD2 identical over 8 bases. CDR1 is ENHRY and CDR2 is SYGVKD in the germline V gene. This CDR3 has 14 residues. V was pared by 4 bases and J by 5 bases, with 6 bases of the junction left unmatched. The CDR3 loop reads CAISGVSGSETQYF. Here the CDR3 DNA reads TGTGCCATCAGTGGGGTAAGCGGGAGCGAGACCCAGTACTTC.

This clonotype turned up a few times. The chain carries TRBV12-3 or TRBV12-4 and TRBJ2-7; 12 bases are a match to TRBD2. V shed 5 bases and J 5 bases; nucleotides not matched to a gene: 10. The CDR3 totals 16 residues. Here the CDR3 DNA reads TGTGCCAGCAGTGTCGGACTAGCGGGGCTGGGGGACGAGCAGTACTTC. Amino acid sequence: CASSVGLAGLGDEQYF.

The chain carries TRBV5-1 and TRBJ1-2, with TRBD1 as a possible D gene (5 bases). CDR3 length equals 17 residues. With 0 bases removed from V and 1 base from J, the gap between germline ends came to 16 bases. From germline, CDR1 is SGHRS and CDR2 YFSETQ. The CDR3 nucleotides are TGCGCCAGCAGCTTGGGACTCGGGGCCAGTAATAACTATGGCTACACCTTC. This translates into CASSLGLGASNNYGYTF.

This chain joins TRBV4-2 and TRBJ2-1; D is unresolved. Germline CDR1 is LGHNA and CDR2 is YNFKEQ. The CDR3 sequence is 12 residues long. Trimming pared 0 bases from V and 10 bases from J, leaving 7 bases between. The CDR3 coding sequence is TGTGCCAGCAGCCAAGATTCTAAGGAGCAGTTCTTC. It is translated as CASSQDSKEQFF.

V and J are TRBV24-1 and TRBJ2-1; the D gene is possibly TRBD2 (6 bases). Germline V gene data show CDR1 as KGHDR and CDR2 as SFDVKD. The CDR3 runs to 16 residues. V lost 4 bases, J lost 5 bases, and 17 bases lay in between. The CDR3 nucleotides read TGTGCCACCAGTGACCCCCGACTAGGCTTCAACAATGAGCAGTTCTTC. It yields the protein CATSDPRLGFNNEQFF.

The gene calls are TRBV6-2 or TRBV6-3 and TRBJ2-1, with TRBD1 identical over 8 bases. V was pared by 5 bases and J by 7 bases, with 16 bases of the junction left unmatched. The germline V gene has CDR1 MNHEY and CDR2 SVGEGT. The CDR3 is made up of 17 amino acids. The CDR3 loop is CASSPDTRQGWVNEQFF. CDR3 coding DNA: TGTGCCAGCAGTCCCGATACCCGACAGGGGTGGGTGAATGAGCAGTTCTTC.

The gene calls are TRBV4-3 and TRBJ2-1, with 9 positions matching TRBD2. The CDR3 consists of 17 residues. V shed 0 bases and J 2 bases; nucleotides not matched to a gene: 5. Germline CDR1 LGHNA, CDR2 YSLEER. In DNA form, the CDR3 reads TGCGCCAGCAGCCAAGACCGCGGGGGGGACCCCTACAATGAGCAGTTCTTC. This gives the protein CASSQDRGGDPYNEQFF.

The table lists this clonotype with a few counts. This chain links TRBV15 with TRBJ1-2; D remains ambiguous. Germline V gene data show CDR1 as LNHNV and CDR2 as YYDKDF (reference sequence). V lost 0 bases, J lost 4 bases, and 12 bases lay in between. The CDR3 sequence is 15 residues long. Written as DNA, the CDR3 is TGTGCCACCAGCAGAGAGAAGATGGTGGGCTATGGCTACACCTTC. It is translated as CATSREKMVGYGYTF.

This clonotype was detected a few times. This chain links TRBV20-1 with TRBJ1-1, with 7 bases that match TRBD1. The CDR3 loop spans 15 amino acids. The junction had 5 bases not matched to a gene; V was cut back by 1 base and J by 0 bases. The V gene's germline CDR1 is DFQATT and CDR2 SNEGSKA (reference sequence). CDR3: CSARVGGEVNTEAFF. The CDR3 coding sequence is TGCAGTGCTAGAGTAGGGGGCGAGGTGAACACTGAAGCTTTCTTT.